This T cell receptor beta chain was retrieved from a study of cytomegalovirus exposure and HLA in healthy donors. Study observations and caveats: When presence/absence was analysed, sequencing depth was taken to be roughly uniform across donors.

With 0 bases removed from V and 4 bases from J, the gap between germline ends came to 16 bases. Germline assignment: CDR1 PRHDT and CDR2 FYEKMQ (reference sequence). This CDR3 spans 17 amino acids. With respect to this clone: Its specificity is unknown.

It was with 60 Vbeta and 13 Jbeta primers that the PCR ran. Assay used: immunoSEQ multiplex PCR; TCRdb lists only in-frame clones, some missing. Of about 130,000 clones listed, around 83% are singletons. This clonotype was obtained from a man aged 50-59 years in good health and CMV-seronegative. Specimen: PBMCs. V and J are TRBV13 and TRBJ2-1; D uncertain. The CDR3 DNA sequence: TGTGCCAGCAGCTTAGGTTCGAGGCAGAGCTATTACAATGAGCAGTTCTTC. As protein: CASSLGSRQSYYNEQFF.